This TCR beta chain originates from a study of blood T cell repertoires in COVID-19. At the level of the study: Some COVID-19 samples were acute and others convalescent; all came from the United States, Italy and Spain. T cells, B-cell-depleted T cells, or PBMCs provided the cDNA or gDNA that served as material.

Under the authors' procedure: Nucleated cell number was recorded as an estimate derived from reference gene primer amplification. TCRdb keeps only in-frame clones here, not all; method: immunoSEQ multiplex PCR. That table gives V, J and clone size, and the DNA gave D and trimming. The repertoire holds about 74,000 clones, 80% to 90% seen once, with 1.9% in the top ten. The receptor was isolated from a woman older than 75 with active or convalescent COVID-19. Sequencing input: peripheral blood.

In DNA form, the CDR3 reads TGTGCCAGCAGCCTCACTAGCGGGAGAAGGAGGGGCTACAATGAGCAGTTCTTC. It specifies CASSLTSGRRRGYNEQFF. The chain recombines TRBV4-2 with TRBJ2-1, with TRBD2 identical over 11 bases. The CDR3 consists of 18 residues. Germline values: CDR1 LGHNA, CDR2 YNFKEQ. V was pared by 4 bases and J by 3 bases, with 11 bases of the junction left unmatched.